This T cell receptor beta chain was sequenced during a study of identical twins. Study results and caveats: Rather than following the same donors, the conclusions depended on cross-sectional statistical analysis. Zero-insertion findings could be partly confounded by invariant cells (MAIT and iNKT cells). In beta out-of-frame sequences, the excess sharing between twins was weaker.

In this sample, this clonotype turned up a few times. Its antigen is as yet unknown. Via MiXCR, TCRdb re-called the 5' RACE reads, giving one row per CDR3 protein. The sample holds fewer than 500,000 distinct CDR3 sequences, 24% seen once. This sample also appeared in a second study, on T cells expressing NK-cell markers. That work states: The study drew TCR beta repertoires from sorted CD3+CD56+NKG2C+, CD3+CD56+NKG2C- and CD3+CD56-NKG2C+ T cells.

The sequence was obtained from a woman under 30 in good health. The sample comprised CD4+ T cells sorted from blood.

Here the CDR3 reads CAISDGLRLVGELFF. The DNA for the CDR3 is TGTGCCATCAGTGATGGGTTGCGTCTGGTCGGGGAGCTGTTTTTT. The chain couples TRBV10-3 to TRBJ2-2; unclear D gene. V was clipped by 3 bases and J by 7 bases, with 15 bases between them. CDR3 length equals 15 residues. Germline V gene sequence: CDR1 ENHRY, CDR2 SYGVKD.